Described below is a single T cell receptor (beta chain) sequence and its context. This clonotype has at least ten counts. No much larger clonotype is one base removed from it; base qualities were not supplied. The data stem from a study of T cells after yellow fever vaccination (dated by TCRdb to between 2017 and 2020). Study-wide context: Memory subsets (EM, EMRA, CM and Tscm) were sorted on a BD FACS Aria III using CD3, CD45RA, CCR7 and CD95 staining. Libraries from fractions with low cell numbers were prepared with the SMART-Seq v4 Ultra Low Input RNA kit. To follow T-cell clones before and after both primary and booster YFV17D yellow fever vaccination, bulk TCR alpha and beta repertoires underwent longitudinal sequencing. Two healthy male donors, one aged 18 to 29 and one aged 30 to 40 years, were included in the cohort. Blood was drawn at multiple timepoints before and after primary and secondary immunization, with bulk PBMC replicates and cell subsets isolated. Sorting of memory subsets took place on days 0, 15 and 45 and at 18 months after primary vaccination, as well as on days 0, 15 and 45 after the 30-year booster.

The treatment or condition label on this specimen signifies: live attenuated yellow fever vaccine strain. A standard Ficoll-Paque protocol was used to isolate PBMCs from peripheral blood. The RNeasy Micro Kit was used to extract RNA from sorted memory subsets. The paper's findings and limits, for the study overall: A small fraction of clonotypes showed up in both the CD4 and CD8 compartments, probably as a result of convergent recombination. Compared with the primary T-cell response, the secondary T-cell response was weaker but faster, peaking on day 5 rather than day 15. After the booster, most of the clones that had expanded following primary vaccination were detected again (roughly 97% of CD4 and 88% of CD8), which suggests that memory was broadly maintained. Because only two donors were included in the study, the extent to which the findings can be generalized is limited. Computational filtering was required because FACS-sorted repertoires could contain abundant contaminating clonotypes from the bulk population. On day 0, almost all vaccine-responding clonotypes were found to be below detection in the sorted memory subsets.

The sequencing machine was an Illumina NovaSeq 6000. TCR cDNA was synthesized by 5'RACE template switching, through which a universal primer site and unique molecular identifiers were introduced. Priming of cDNA synthesis was performed from both the TCR alpha and TCR beta constant segments. Two PCR steps were used to amplify libraries, with sample barcodes and sequencing adapters being added in the second step. Sequencing of libraries was performed on Illumina HiSeq 2500 (2x100 bp) or NovaSeq (2x150 bp). The paper's data handling went like this. MIGEC was used to demultiplex reads and collapse the reads into UMI consensus sequences, and MiXCR was used for V(D)J alignment. Using edgeR on replicate PBMC samples, clonotypes were called vaccine-responding if FDR was below 0.01 and the log2 fold change was above 5 up to day 15. Each bulk clonotype was labeled CD4 or CD8 based on which sequenced repertoire, CD4 or CD8, contained the clonotype at higher abundance. To estimate how each clone was distributed across memory phenotypes, clonotype frequencies in memory subsets were weighted by FACS-sorted cell numbers. TCRdb reran the public reads through fastp at Q25 and MiXCR, keeping productive beta chains. Rows merge per CDR3 protein into single entries with the most common DNA and genes. TCRdb's processing, not the authors', yielded these V and J calls. For this sample the table gives about 27,000 distinct CDR3 sequences, of which approximately 4.9% were detected only once. 35% to 40% of the sample lies in the top ten.

This TCR came from a man aged 18-30 years who received the YFV17D yellow fever vaccine. The source was PBMCs, either bulk or a sorted T-cell subset (CD4+, CD8+, memory, or dextramer-sorted; not recorded which), collected on the day of the yellow fever booster vaccination.

The DNA is as follows: TGCAGTGCTATCGGGCGGGGGGCCACCTACAATGAGCAGTTCTTC. It codes for CSAIGRGATYNEQFF. The sequence links TRBV20-1 to TRBJ2-1; 8 bases in the middle match TRBD2. Counted from cysteine to phenylalanine, this CDR3 has 15 amino acids. The entry retains the CDR3 DNA only, 45 bases that are in frame from base 1. Germline trimming amounts to 4 bases on V and 2 bases on J, with 7 as the count of junction bases outside the gene matches. As encoded in the germline V gene (reference sequence), CDR1 is DFQATT while CDR2 is SNEGSKA.